This is a list of T cell receptor beta chains from one sample in a study of tissue T cells after allogeneic stem cell transplantation. Assay used: immunoSEQ multiplex PCR; TCRdb lists only in-frame clones, some missing. The table lists a few thousand clones, roughly 78% of them singletons. The sample in question was esophageal tissue, obtained at autopsy. The receptors here all came from a male patient at least 60 years old with steroid-refractory graft-versus-host disease after an allogeneic stem cell transplant. Some T cells may arise from the graft donor. CDR3s include the opening cysteine and the closing phenylalanine or tryptophan. D genes are given only for firm matches. Clone sizes are given selectively: once, few, many, or a class where the clone is expanded.

TRBV19,NA,TRBD2,TRBJ2-1,CASSMTSGGRNEQFF,TGTGCCAGTAGTATGACTAGCGGGGGTCGGAATGAGCAGTTCTTC
TRBV11-2,once,TRBD1,TRBJ2-7,CASSLGKTGVYEQYF,TGTGCCAGCAGCCTTGGGAAGACAGGGGTTTACGAGCAGTACTTC
TRBV5-1,NA,NA,TRBJ1-6,CASSSGRRRTYNSPLHF,TGCGCCAGCAGCTCAGGTAGGAGGCGCACCTATAATTCACCCCTCCACTTT
TRBV4-3,NA,NA,TRBJ2-4,CASSQDRSSADIQYF,TGCGCCAGCAGCCAAGATCGGAGTAGCGCTGACATTCAGTACTTC
TRBV14,NA,NA,TRBJ2-1,CASSRQLSSYNEQFF,TGTGCCAGCAGCCGACAACTTTCCTCCTACAATGAGCAGTTCTTC
TRBV29-1,NA,NA,TRBJ2-7,CSVRGYEQYF,TGCAGCGTAAGGGGGTACGAGCAGTACTTC
TRBV16,NA,NA,TRBJ2-3,CASSQSTVRKTDTQYF,TGTGCCAGCAGCCAATCCACAGTGAGGAAAACAGATACGCAGTATTTT
TRBV15,NA,NA,TRBJ1-4,CATSREGGQVTNEKLFF,TGTGCCACCAGCAGAGAAGGGGGTCAAGTTACTAATGAAAAACTGTTTTTT
TRBV3-1/TRBV3-2,NA,NA,TRBJ2-3,CASSQDFAGRFFTQYF,TGTGCCAGCAGCCAAGATTTCGCGGGCCGGTTTTTTACGCAGTATTTT
TRBV4-1,NA,TRBD2,TRBJ2-1,CASSQTSGNEQFF,TGCGCCAGCAGCCAGACTAGCGGCAATGAGCAGTTCTTC
TRBV28,NA,NA,TRBJ1-1,CASSPESNTEAFF,TGTGCCAGCAGCCCAGAATCAAACACTGAAGCTTTCTTT
TRBV9,NA,TRBD1,TRBJ2-7,CASSVALGQGNEQYF,TGTGCCAGCAGCGTAGCCTTGGGACAGGGGAACGAGCAGTACTTC
TRBV5-1,NA,TRBD2,TRBJ2-1,CASSLYDGGGQRGEQFF,TGCGCCAGCAGCTTGTACGATGGCGGGGGGCAGAGGGGTGAGCAGTTCTTC
TRBV25-1,NA,NA,TRBJ1-6,CASRGRTNSPLHF,TGTGCCAGCAGGGGACGGACGAATTCACCCCTCCACTTT
TRBV7-9,NA,TRBD1,TRBJ2-7,CASQGDYEQYF,TGTGCCAGCCAGGGGGACTACGAGCAGTACTTC
TRBV18,NA,NA,TRBJ1-2,CASSPRREESLYGYTF,TGTGCCAGCTCACCACGGCGGGAGGAAAGCCTCTATGGCTACACCTTC
TRBV5-5,NA,NA,TRBJ1-5,CASSLTDYSNQPQHF,TGTGCCAGCAGCTTGACGGATTATAGCAATCAGCCCCAGCATTTT
TRBV19,NA,NA,TRBJ1-5,CASSSIEESNQPQHF,TGTGCCAGTAGTAGTATTGAGGAAAGCAATCAGCCCCAGCATTTT
TRBV6-5,NA,TRBD2,TRBJ2-3,CASSKGLITDTQYF,TGTGCCAGCAGTAAGGGACTAATCACAGATACGCAGTATTTT
TRBV7-8,NA,TRBD2,TRBJ2-1,CASSLGRGGYNEQFF,TGTGCCAGCAGCTTAGGCCGGGGGGGTTACAATGAGCAGTTCTTC
TRBV19,NA,NA,TRBJ2-1,CASSMDENEQFF,TGTGCCAGTAGTATGGACGAGAATGAGCAGTTCTTC
TRBV10-3,NA,NA,TRBJ1-2,CAISGESYGYTF,TGTGCCATCAGTGGGGAGAGCTATGGCTACACCTTC
TRBV5-1,NA,NA,TRBJ1-1,CASSPRALNTEAFF,TGCGCCAGCAGCCCCAGGGCGCTGAACACTGAAGCTTTCTTT
TRBV7-8,NA,TRBD2,TRBJ2-5,CASSAWPERGEETQYF,TGTGCCAGCAGCGCCTGGCCTGAGCGGGGGGAAGAGACCCAGTACTTC
TRBV5-4,NA,TRBD1,TRBJ2-5,CASKTTGSETQYF,TGTGCCAGCAAGACGACAGGGTCAGAGACCCAGTACTTC
TRBV7-8,NA,NA,TRBJ2-7,CASSLEVVQYF,TGTGCCAGCAGCTTAGAAGTTGTGCAGTACTTC
TRBV6-6,NA,TRBD1,TRBJ2-5,CASSSYRQGETQYF,TGTGCCAGCAGTTCATACCGACAGGGGGAGACCCAGTACTTC
TRBV11-2,NA,TRBD2,TRBJ2-1,CASSLVRTSGHNEQFF,TGTGCCAGCAGCTTAGTAAGGACTAGCGGCCACAATGAGCAGTTCTTC
TRBV30,NA,NA,TRBJ1-1,CAWRWGNEAFF,TGTGCCTGGAGGTGGGGAAATGAAGCTTTCTTT
TRBV10-3,NA,NA,TRBJ1-4,CAIRQNEKLFF,TGTGCCATCAGACAGAATGAAAAACTGTTTTTT
TRBV28,once,NA,TRBJ2-3,CASSPTGDTQYF,TGTGCCAGCAGTCCGACGGGAGATACGCAGTATTTT
TRBV6-5,NA,TRBD1,TRBJ1-2,CASTPPRTGDGYTF,TGTGCCAGCACTCCTCCTAGGACAGGGGACGGCTACACCTTC
TRBV4-1,few,NA,TRBJ1-2,CASSSPPNREANYGYTF,TGCGCCAGCAGCTCACCTCCCAACAGGGAGGCTAACTATGGCTACACCTTC
TRBV15,once,TRBD1,TRBJ2-3,CATSRIPYGQGETTDTQYF,TGTGCCACCAGCAGAATTCCCTACGGACAGGGTGAGACCACAGATACGCAGTATTTT
TRBV21-1,few,NA,TRBJ1-6,CASTPIGSGTGLSPLHF,TGTGCCAGCACCCCCATAGGGTCCGGGACAGGGCTTTCACCCCTCCACTTT
TRBV27,once,NA,TRBJ2-1,CASSAWAETASGEQFF,TGTGCCAGCAGTGCCTGGGCGGAGACGGCCTCCGGAGAGCAGTTCTTC
TRBV5-1,NA,NA,TRBJ1-3,CASSPQAGVEGNTIYF,TGCGCCAGCAGCCCTCAGGCGGGAGTAGAGGGAAACACCATATATTTT
TRBV9,NA,NA,TRBJ2-7,CASSVWGGGYEQYF,TGTGCCAGCAGCGTCTGGGGTGGGGGCTACGAGCAGTACTTC
TRBV7-2,NA,NA,TRBJ2-7,CASSLSLAPRSYEQYF,TGTGCCAGCAGCCTCTCTCTCGCCCCTCGCTCCTACGAGCAGTACTTC